This T cell receptor (beta chain) derives from a study of long-term antiretroviral therapy in people with HIV. Background on the study: The earliest specimens came about a decade ahead of the 2015 immediate-ART recommendation. Study-level points and caveats: Narrower CDR3 length ranges marked HIV repertoires relative to controls.

The germline V and J ends were trimmed by 8 bases and 4 bases, with 20 bases remaining between them. This CDR3 region has 16 residues. Germline V CDR1 and CDR2: MNHNY, SVGAGI (reference sequence). Running of the v3.0 immunoSEQ assay took place at survey level. Method: immunoSEQ multiplex PCR; TCRdb's copy keeps in-frame clones and lacks some. The data hold roughly 28,000 clones, with 88% observed a single time. As for this clone: The antigen is unknown.

The rearrangement uses TRBV6-6 and TRBJ2-2; possibly TRBD1 or TRBD2 for D (5 bases each). The source material was unsorted PBMCs, sampled 0.5 years after starting antiretroviral therapy. The receptor comes from a woman aged 18 to 35 with HIV. CDR3 protein: CASDRRGVRGTGELFF. The CDR3 bases are TGTGCCAGCGACCGTAGGGGAGTTCGGGGCACCGGGGAGCTGTTTTTT.